Each of the 13 T cell receptor beta chains below was sequenced from the same sample in a study of blood T cell repertoires in COVID-19. Generated by immunoSEQ multiplex PCR, the TCRdb table keeps only in-frame clones and is missing some. The top ten hold about 0.9% of the sample, which has roughly 400,000 clones, approximately 90% seen once. Sequenced input: PBMCs or T cells enriched from blood (not recorded which). The receptor set was obtained from a middle-aged woman who had been exposed to COVID-19.

The chain is built from TRBV7-6 and TRBJ2-2, with D perhaps matching TRBD1 (5 bases). Trimming cost V 2 bases and J 3 bases, with 13 bases left between them. The CDR3 covers 16 residues. From germline, CDR1 is SGHVS and CDR2 FNYEAQ. The CDR3 is CASSLLGRVDTGELFF. The CDR3 DNA follows: TGTGCCAGCAGCTTACTCGGCAGGGTCGACACCGGGGAGCTGTTTTTT.

J is TRBJ1-1 and V is TRBV3-1 (or the pseudogene TRBV3-2); 8 positions agree with TRBD1. Germline lookup yields CDR1 LGHDT and CDR2 YNNKEL (reference sequence). The length of the CDR3 is 14 residues. V was pared by 4 bases and J by 4 bases, with 5 bases of the junction left unmatched. CDR3 protein: CASSPTGDGTEAFF. CDR3 coding DNA: TGTGCCAGCAGCCCGACAGGGGATGGCACTGAAGCTTTCTTT.

The genes are TRBV7-2 and TRBJ2-1, with 10 bases matching TRBD1. J lost 12 bases, V lost 2 bases, and 10 bases had no gene match. This CDR3 is built from 15 residues. CDR1 SGHTA and CDR2 FQGNSA come from the germline V gene. In DNA, the CDR3 is TGTGCCAGCAGCTTAAAAGGACAGGGGGAATTGGGGCAGTTCTTC. Its protein product is CASSLKGQGELGQFF.

The chain combines TRBV3-1 (or the pseudogene TRBV3-2) with TRBJ1-4, with 7 bases aligning to TRBD1. The germline gives CDR1 LGHDT, CDR2 YNNKEL (reference sequence). There are 14 residues in the CDR3. Losses at the gene ends were 4 bases for V and 3 bases for J; bases not matched to a gene: 2. Here the CDR3 DNA reads TGTGCCAGCAGCCCTGACAGGGCTAATGAAAAACTGTTTTTT. Translated: CASSPDRANEKLFF.

The V gene is TRBV6-5, the J gene TRBJ2-7; D perhaps matches TRBD1 (6 bases). Trimming took 6 bases from V and 5 from J, leaving 11 bases between them. Germline V CDR1 and CDR2: MNHEY, SVGAGI. The CDR3 runs to 12 residues. CDR3 in DNA: TGTGCCAGCAGCGCCACAGGGAACGAGCAGTACTTC. Translation gives CASSATGNEQYF.

The V and J genes are TRBV29-1 and TRBJ2-3; no reliable D call. The V end lost 3 bases, the J end lost 9 bases, and 4 bases lay between the germline ends. Per germline, CDR1 SQVTM and CDR2 ANQGSEA. The CDR3 loop spans 9 amino acids. CDR3 sequence: CSVDLTQYF. CDR3 in DNA: TGCAGCGTTGACTTGACGCAGTATTTT.

This rearrangement joins TRBV20-1 to TRBJ2-1; 9 bases line up with TRBD2. The CDR3 spans 18 residues. Germline values: CDR1 DFQATT, CDR2 SNEGSKA (reference sequence). Trimming at V came to 3 bases and at J to 5 bases, leaving 17 bases not matched to a gene. The CDR3 here is CSASGKKREVYRNNEQFF. Here the CDR3 DNA reads TGCAGTGCTAGTGGAAAGAAGCGGGAGGTCTATCGCAACAATGAGCAGTTCTTC.

The chain recombines TRBV3-1 (or the pseudogene TRBV3-2) with TRBJ1-4; D is ambiguous. V lost 4 bases and J 8 bases, leaving 23 bases between the germline ends. Germline CDR1 is LGHDT and CDR2 is YNNKEL (reference sequence). The CDR3 is made up of 17 amino acids. The CDR3 sequence: CASSRANPGVRVEKLFF. CDR3 bases: TGTGCCAGCAGCCGGGCCAATCCCGGGGTCCGAGTGGAAAAACTGTTTTTT.

V gene TRBV19 combines with J gene TRBJ2-7; 10 bases match TRBD1. CDR1 and CDR2 (germline): LNHDA, SQIVND (reference sequence). The CDR3 has 14 residues. The ends lost 6 bases at V and 4 bases at J; junction bases unmatched: 6. The CDR3 nucleotides read TGTGCCAGTAGCCCCGGGACAGGGGTTTACGAGCAGTACTTC. It codes for CASSPGTGVYEQYF.

V gene TRBV18 combines with J gene TRBJ2-1; 8 bases fit TRBD2. The J segment lost 2 bases and the V segment lost 2 bases, leaving 5 bases of the junction unmatched. The germline CDR1 and CDR2 sequences are KGHSH and LQKENI. The CDR3 has 16 residues. CDR3 DNA: TGTGCCAGCTCACCAGTTAACGGGGGGGCCTACAATGAGCAGTTCTTC. It translates to CASSPVNGGAYNEQFF.

The rearrangement joins TRBV5-1 to TRBJ1-2, with TRBD1 matching over 10 bases. The CDR3 contains 14 residues. CDR1 is SGHRS, CDR2 YFSETQ, per germline. V lost 4 bases, J lost 4 bases, and 4 bases stayed unmatched. CDR3 region: CASSQDRGLYGYTF. For the CDR3, the DNA is TGCGCCAGCAGCCAAGACAGGGGGCTCTATGGCTACACCTTC. The full variable domain, with the rest looked up from reference TRBV5-1 and TRBJ1-2, is KAGVTQTPRYLIKTRGQQVTLSCSPISGHRSVSWYQQTPGQGLQFLFEYFSETQRNKGNFPGRFSGRQFSNSRSEMNVSTLELGDSALYLCASSQDRGLYGYTFGSGTRLTVV.

The rearrangement links TRBV7-3 to TRBJ2-2; no clear D gene. The CDR3 totals 13 residues. With 4 bases removed from V and 6 bases from J, the gap between germline ends came to 9 bases. Germline lookup yields CDR1 SGHTA and CDR2 FQGTGA. CDR3 DNA: TGTGCCAGCAGCTCCTCGGCGGCCGGGGAGCTGTTTTTT. The encoded protein is CASSSSAAGELFF.

V usage is TRBV29-1 and J usage is TRBJ2-7, with D perhaps TRBD1 (6 bases). V lost 6 bases and J lost 2, with 14 bases in between. Germline V lookup: CDR1 SQVTM, CDR2 ANQGSEA. The CDR3 is made up of 13 amino acids. CDR3 residues: CSVETGDPYEQYF. CDR3 sequence (DNA): TGCAGCGTCGAGACAGGAGACCCCTACGAGCAGTACTTC.